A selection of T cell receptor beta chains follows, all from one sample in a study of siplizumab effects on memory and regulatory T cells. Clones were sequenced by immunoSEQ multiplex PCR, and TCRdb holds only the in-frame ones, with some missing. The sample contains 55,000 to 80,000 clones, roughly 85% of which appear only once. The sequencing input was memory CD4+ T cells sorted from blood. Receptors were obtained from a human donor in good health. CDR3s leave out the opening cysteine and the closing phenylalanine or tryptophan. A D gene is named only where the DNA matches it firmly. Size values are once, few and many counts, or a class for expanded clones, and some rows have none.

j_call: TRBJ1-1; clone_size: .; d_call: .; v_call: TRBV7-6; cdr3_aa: ASSSNSGGATEAF
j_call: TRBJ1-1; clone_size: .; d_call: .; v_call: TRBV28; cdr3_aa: ASSRTANTEAF
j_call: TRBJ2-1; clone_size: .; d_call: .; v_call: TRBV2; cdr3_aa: ASRWDRSDNEQF
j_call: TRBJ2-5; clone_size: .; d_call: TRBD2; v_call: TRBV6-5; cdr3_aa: ASSYGTSGGVETQY
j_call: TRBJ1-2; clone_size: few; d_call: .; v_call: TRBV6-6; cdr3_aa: ASSYSSPADYGYT
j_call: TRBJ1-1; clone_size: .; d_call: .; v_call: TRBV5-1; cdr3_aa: ASSYMGQNSLAF
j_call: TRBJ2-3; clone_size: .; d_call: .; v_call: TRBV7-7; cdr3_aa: ASSLWGKDTQY
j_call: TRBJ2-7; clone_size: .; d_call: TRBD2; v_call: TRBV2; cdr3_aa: ASSVTSGGYEQY
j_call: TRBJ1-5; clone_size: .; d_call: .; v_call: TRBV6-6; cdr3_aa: ASSKGSTNQPQH
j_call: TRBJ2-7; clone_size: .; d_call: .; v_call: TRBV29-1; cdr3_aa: SVEVRASEQY
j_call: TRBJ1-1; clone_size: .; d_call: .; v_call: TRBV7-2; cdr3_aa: ASSLSGNMNTEAF
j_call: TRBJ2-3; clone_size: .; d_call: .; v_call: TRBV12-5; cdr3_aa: ASGLVLTGGGDTQY
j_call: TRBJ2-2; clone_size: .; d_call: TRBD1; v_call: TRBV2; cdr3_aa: ASGPPGQGVTGELF
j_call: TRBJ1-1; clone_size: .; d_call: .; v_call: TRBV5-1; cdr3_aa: ASSGGVDTEAF
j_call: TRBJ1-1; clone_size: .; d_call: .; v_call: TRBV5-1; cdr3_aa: ASSLEGRYTEAF
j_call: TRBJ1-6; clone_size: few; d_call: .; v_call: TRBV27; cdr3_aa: ASSAESNSPLH
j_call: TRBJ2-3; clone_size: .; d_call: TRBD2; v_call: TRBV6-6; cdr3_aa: ASSLSSGGRADTQY
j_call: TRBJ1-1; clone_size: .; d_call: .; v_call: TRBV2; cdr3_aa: ASSWGNTEAF
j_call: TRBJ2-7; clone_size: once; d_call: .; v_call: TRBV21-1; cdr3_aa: ASHSYEQY
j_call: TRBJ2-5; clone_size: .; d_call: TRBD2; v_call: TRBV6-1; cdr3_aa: ASSARRGVETQY
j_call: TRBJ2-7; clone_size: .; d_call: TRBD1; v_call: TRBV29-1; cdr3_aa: SVHDRVNYEQY
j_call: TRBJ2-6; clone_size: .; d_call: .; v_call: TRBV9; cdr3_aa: ASSVGRVSGANVLT
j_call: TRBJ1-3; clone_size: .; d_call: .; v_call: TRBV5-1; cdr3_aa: ASSLTDRPPGNTIY
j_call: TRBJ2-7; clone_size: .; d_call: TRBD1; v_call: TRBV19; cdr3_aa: ASSIDSGTGLREQY
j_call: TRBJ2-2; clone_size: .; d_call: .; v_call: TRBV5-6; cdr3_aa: ASSFGLTEHAGELF
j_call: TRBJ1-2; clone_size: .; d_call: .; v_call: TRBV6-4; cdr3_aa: ASSDSGYSYGYT
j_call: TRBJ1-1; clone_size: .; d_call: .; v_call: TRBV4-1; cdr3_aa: ASSQQDLVVRSEAF